What follows are 18 T cell receptor beta chains derived from one specimen sequenced in a study of T cells in Graves' hyperthyroidism and ophthalmopathy (dated by TCRdb to about 2019). Preparation of the library involved multiplex PCR. The sequencer listed for this sample is Illumina HiSeq 2000. Amplification of TCR beta CDR3 regions was carried out from RNA transcripts. For the first round of RT-PCR on the TCR CDR3, the HTBI primer set was used together with the Qiagen OneStep RT-PCR kit. TCRdb applied fastp at Q25 and MiXCR to the public reads, then kept only in-frame beta chains. Duplicate CDR3 protein sequences are folded into a single record with the most common DNA and genes. This sample gives more than 300,000 distinct CDR3 sequences in total; over 10% of them show up just once. Of the sample, roughly 8.3% is held by the ten largest clones. Specimen: blood. The receptor source for this set is a woman under 30 with Graves' hyperthyroidism.

This clonotype showed up many times. The chain employs TRBV6-2 or TRBV6-3 and TRBJ2-2; 8 nucleotides match TRBD1. The V and J ends lost 10 bases and 3 bases, in that order; junction bases with no gene match: 7. The CDR3 consists of 14 residues. Germline CDR1 and CDR2: MNHEY and SVGEGT. The CDR3, as DNA: TGTGCCACCAGGACAGGGATTGACACCGGGGAGCTGTTTTTT. This gives the protein CATRTGIDTGELFF.

Comments on this clonotype: The junction departs from the called germline gene at one end, perhaps through a read error. This chain uses TRBV19 with TRBJ1-2, with TRBD1 matching 8 bases. The CDR3 is 13 amino acids. Per the germline V gene, CDR1 is LNHDA and CDR2 is SQIVND (reference sequence). The CDR3 region has the DNA TGTACCAGCGATTTACAGGGGGAAGGCGGCTACACCTTC. Translated: CTSDLQGEGGYTF.

The rearrangement links TRBV7-3 to TRBJ2-1; TRBD2 agrees at 9 bases. With V trimmed by 4 bases and J by 9 bases, 10 bases remained unmatched. The CDR3 length is 15 residues. CDR1 and CDR2 (germline): SGHTA, FQGTGA. The CDR3 spells CASSSLAGATGEQFF. The CDR3, as DNA: TGTGCCAGCAGCTCTTTAGCGGGGGCAACGGGTGAGCAGTTCTTC.

This clonotype has ten or more counts. The chain recombines TRBV3-1 with TRBJ1-2; the D is unclear. The germline V gene encodes CDR1 LGHDT and CDR2 YNNKEL (reference sequence). The CDR3 sequence is 13 residues long. The V end was cut by 6 bases, the J end by 2 bases, with 10 bases between. The CDR3 reads CASSPGWNYGYTF. CDR3 bases: TGTGCCAGCAGTCCGGGGTGGAACTATGGCTACACCTTC.

This clonotype was counted ten times or more. The chain links TRBV11-2 to TRBJ2-3; D gene uncertain. CDR1 and CDR2 (germline): SGHAT, FQNNGV. The CDR3 loop spans 14 amino acids. Trimming took 5 bases from V and 1 from J, leaving 10 bases between them. In DNA form, the CDR3 reads TGTGCCAGCAGCCAAAGATCTGGCACAGATACGCAGTATTTT. This translates into CASSQRSGTDTQYF.

The V call is TRBV20-1, the J call TRBJ1-5; D gene uncertain. Trimming pared 3 bases from V and 5 bases from J, leaving 14 bases between. This CDR3 spans 14 amino acids. Per germline, CDR1 DFQATT and CDR2 SNEGSKA (reference sequence). The CDR3 region has the DNA TGCAGTGCTAGCCCGGACGGGGTGGATCAGCCCCAGCATTTT. Translation: CSASPDGVDQPQHF.

This clonotype was observed many times. The rearrangement joins TRBV3-1 to TRBJ2-7, with 9 bases identical to TRBD1. Losses at the gene ends were 0 bases for V and 4 bases for J; bases not matched to a gene: 7. Germline V gives CDR1 LGHDT, CDR2 YNNKEL (reference sequence). CDR3 size: 16 residues. CDR3 region: CASSQDLGQGWYEQYF. In DNA, the CDR3 is TGTGCCAGCAGCCAAGATCTGGGACAGGGATGGTACGAGCAGTACTTC.

The gene calls are TRBV27 and TRBJ2-7; 8 bases align to TRBD1. The J segment lost 3 bases and the V segment lost 1 base, leaving 5 bases of the junction unmatched. The CDR3 loop spans 15 amino acids. The germline V gene has CDR1 MNHEY and CDR2 SMNVEV (reference sequence). DNA of the CDR3: TGTGCCAGCAGTTTATTTGGGACAGGCGACTACGAGCAGTACTTC. Translation gives CASSLFGTGDYEQYF.

This clonotype appeared many times. CDR3 loop: CASSFPGAYGYTF. The DNA of the CDR3 is TGTGCCAGCAGTTTTCCAGGCGCGTATGGCTACACCTTC. The chain recombines TRBV27 with TRBJ1-2; D not resolved. The length of the CDR3 is 13 residues. Germline V CDR1 and CDR2: MNHEY, SMNVEV (reference sequence). V was shortened by 3 bases and J by 5 bases, with 10 bases between the two germline ends.

On this clonotype: A much larger clone differs by one base, so this may be a read error. CDR3 protein: CASSSRNSEQFF. The CDR3 DNA is TGTGCCAGCTCGTCCAGAAACTCCGAGCAGTTCTTC. The V and J genes are TRBV18 and TRBJ2-1; D is undetermined. Germline V gene sequence: CDR1 KGHSH, CDR2 LQKENI. This CDR3 is 12 amino acids long. Trimming cost V 6 bases and J 10 bases, with 13 bases left between them.

The table lists this clonotype with many counts. The chain has TRBV5-1 and TRBJ2-7; the match to TRBD2 covers 8 bases. V lost 3 bases, J lost 4 bases, and 9 bases stayed unmatched. The CDR3 consists of 15 residues. Germline CDR1 is SGHRS and CDR2 is YFSETQ. The CDR3 sequence is CASSSLAERSYEQYF. CDR3 DNA sequence: TGCGCCAGCAGCTCACTAGCGGAGAGAAGTTACGAGCAGTACTTC.

This clonotype was seen a few times. The gene calls are TRBV6-2 or TRBV6-3 and TRBJ2-5; the match to TRBD1 covers 12 bases. In germline, CDR1 is MNHEY, CDR2 SVGEGT. This CDR3 has 14 residues. Trimming cost V 7 bases and J 10 bases; bases outside gene matches: 10. CDR3: CASTHPGQGANQYF. Written as DNA, the CDR3 is TGTGCCAGCACTCACCCGGGACAGGGGGCGAACCAGTACTTC.

This clonotype was counted ten times or more. This chain links TRBV3-1 with TRBJ1-2; no clear D gene. V was shortened by 1 base and J by 8 bases, with 14 bases between the two germline ends. The germline V gene encodes CDR1 LGHDT and CDR2 YNNKEL (reference sequence). This CDR3 has 14 amino acids. The CDR3 protein is CASSQGAGLRGYTF. The CDR3 bases are TGTGCCAGCAGCCAAGGAGCTGGGTTGCGAGGCTACACCTTC.

In this sample, this clonotype turned up many times. The chain joins TRBV12-3 or TRBV12-4 to TRBJ1-1, with a weak D call TRBD1 (5 bases). Deletions cut 7 bases from V and 5 bases from J, with 8 bases between. CDR3 length equals 11 residues. CDR3 amino acids: CASNEGTEAFF. The CDR3 coding sequence is TGTGCCAGCAACGAGGGGACTGAAGCTTTCTTT.

This clonotype was observed at least ten times. The chain combines TRBV12-3 or TRBV12-4 with TRBJ2-1; 9 nucleotides align to TRBD1. This CDR3 has 15 residues. The J segment lost 9 bases and the V segment lost 5 bases, leaving 11 bases of the junction unmatched. Written as DNA, the CDR3 is TGTGCCAGCAGTCCAGGGACAGGGCCGGGGATTGAGCAGTTCTTC. It is translated as CASSPGTGPGIEQFF.

This clonotype was picked up many times. The DNA of the CDR3 is TGTGCCAGCAGTCTCCCCGCGGGGGGCACTGAAGCTTTCTTT. The encoded protein is CASSLPAGGTEAFF. This chain links TRBV28 with TRBJ1-1; D might be TRBD1 (5 bases). Germline V CDR1 and CDR2: MDHEN, SYDVKM. V was shortened by 5 bases and J by 4 bases, with 14 bases between the two germline ends. This CDR3 comprises 14 residues.

The sample holds many counts of this clonotype. The gene calls are TRBV20-1 and TRBJ2-7, with D possibly TRBD1 on 5 matching bases. The CDR3 has 13 residues. The germline V gene has CDR1 DFQATT and CDR2 SNEGSKA (reference sequence). Trimming removed 6 bases at V and 4 bases at J, with 16 bases between. CDR3 coding DNA: TGCAGTGCCCCTTCGGAGAAGGGGTACGAGCAGTACTTC. Translated, it gives CSAPSEKGYEQYF.

Many counts were recorded for this clonotype. J is TRBJ2-7 and V is TRBV7-9; no definite D call. The CDR3 loop spans 11 amino acids. CDR1 is SEHNR and CDR2 is FQNEAQ in the germline V gene (reference sequence). The V end lost 1 base, the J end lost 8 bases, and 6 bases lay between the germline ends. In DNA form, the CDR3 reads TGTGCCAGCAGCTTAGAATCACAGCAGTACTTC. It translates to CASSLESQQYF.